This TCR beta chain was sequenced in a study of T cells in localized non-small cell lung cancer. Regarding the study as a whole: Among the tissues sampled, uninvolved adjacent lung had the highest T cell clonality, above tumor. Higher T cell density in the blood was associated with longer overall survival, whereas higher adjacent-lung clonality associated with shorter survival. In adjacent lung appeared a median about 57 of the top 100 tumor clones. Heterogeneity stays possible, as sequencing covered only one tumor region.

Assay: immunoSEQ multiplex PCR; the TCRdb copy retains only in-frame clones and omits some. The sample holds about 33,000 clones, under 90% seen once. Of note for this clone: As yet, its antigen is unknown.

Trimming cost V 4 bases and J 5 bases; bases outside gene matches: 4. The CDR3 covers 13 residues. The germline gives CDR1 MGHRA, CDR2 YSYEKL. The chain is built from TRBV4-1 and TRBJ2-5, with TRBD2 matching 7 bases. The clonotype originates from a man aged 40 to 70 with stage I lung adenocarcinoma. Here the sequenced sample was peripheral blood, taken before any cancer treatment. The CDR3: CASSLVGGETQYF. The DNA of the CDR3 is TGCGCCAGCAGCCTCGTGGGGGGGGAGACCCAGTACTTC.